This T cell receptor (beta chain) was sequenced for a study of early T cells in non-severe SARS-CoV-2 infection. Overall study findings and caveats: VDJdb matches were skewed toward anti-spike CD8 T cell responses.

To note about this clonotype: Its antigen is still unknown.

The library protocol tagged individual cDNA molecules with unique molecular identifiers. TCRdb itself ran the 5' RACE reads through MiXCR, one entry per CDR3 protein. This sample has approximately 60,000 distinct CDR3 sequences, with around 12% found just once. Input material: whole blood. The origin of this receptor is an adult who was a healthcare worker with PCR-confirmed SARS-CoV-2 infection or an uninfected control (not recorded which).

The CDR3 DNA is TGTGCCAGCAGCGACAGGGCGCGGACTGAAGCTTTCTTT. It specifies CASSDRARTEAFF. V usage is TRBV6-2 or TRBV6-3 and J usage is TRBJ1-1; 7 bases map to TRBD1. Germline-derived CDR1 and CDR2 are MNHEY and SVGEGT. This CDR3 has 13 amino acids. V trimming: 6 bases; J trimming: 5 bases; junction bases outside the gene matches: 6.